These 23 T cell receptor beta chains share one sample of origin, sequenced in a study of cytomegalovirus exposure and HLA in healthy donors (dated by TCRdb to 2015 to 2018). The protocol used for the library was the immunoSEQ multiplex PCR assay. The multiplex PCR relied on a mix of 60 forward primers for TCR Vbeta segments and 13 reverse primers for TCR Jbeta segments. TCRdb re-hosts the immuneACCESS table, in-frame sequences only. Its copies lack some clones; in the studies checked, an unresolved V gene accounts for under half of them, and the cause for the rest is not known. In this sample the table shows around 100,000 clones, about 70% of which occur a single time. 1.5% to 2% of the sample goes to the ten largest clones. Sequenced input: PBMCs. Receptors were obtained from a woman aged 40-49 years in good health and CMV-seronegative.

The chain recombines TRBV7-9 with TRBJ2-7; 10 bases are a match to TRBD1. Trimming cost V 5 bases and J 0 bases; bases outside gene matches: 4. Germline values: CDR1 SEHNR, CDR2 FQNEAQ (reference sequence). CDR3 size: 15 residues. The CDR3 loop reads CASSLGTGVSYEQYF. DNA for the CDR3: TGTGCCAGCAGCCTTGGGACAGGGGTCTCCTACGAGCAGTACTTC.

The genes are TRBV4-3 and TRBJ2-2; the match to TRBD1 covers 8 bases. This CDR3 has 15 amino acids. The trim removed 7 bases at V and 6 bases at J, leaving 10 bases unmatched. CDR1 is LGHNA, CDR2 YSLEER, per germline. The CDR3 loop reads CASTVDRVNAGELFF. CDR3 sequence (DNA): TGCGCCAGCACGGTGGACAGGGTGAATGCCGGGGAGCTGTTTTTT.

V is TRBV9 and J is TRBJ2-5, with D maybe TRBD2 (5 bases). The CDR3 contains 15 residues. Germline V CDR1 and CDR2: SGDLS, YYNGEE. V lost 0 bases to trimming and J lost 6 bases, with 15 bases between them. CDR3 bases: TGTGCCAGCAGCGTAGACCCTAGCCGTCAGCAGACCCAGTACTTC. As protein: CASSVDPSRQQTQYF.

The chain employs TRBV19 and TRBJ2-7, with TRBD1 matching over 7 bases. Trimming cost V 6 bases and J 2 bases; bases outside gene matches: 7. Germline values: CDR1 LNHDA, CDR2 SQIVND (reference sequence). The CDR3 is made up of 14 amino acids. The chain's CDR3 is CASRSGQNTYEQYF. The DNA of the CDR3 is TGTGCCAGTAGATCGGGACAGAATACCTACGAGCAGTACTTC.

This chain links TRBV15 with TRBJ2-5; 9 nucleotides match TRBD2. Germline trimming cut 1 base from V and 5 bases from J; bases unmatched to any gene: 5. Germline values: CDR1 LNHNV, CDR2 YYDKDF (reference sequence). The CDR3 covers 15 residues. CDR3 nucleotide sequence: TGTGCCACCAGCAGAGGGGCGGGAGGGCCGGAGACCCAGTACTTC. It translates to CATSRGAGGPETQYF.

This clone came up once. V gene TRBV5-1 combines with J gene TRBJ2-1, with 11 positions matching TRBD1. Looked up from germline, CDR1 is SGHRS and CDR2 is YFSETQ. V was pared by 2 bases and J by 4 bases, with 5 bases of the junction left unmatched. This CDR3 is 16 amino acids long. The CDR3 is CASSFTGTGGYNEQFF. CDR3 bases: TGCGCCAGCAGCTTTACCGGGACAGGGGGGTACAATGAGCAGTTCTTC.

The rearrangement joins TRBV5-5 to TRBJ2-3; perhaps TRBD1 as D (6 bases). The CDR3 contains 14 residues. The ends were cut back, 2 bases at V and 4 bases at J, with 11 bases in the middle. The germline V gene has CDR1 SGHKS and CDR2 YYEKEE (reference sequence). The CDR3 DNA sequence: TGTGCCAGCAGCTTCCGTGGGGGCGCAGATACGCAGTATTTT. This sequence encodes CASSFRGGADTQYF.

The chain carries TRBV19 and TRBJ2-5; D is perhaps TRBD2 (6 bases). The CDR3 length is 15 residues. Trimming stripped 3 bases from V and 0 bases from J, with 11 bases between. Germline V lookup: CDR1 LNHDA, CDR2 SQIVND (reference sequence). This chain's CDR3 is CASSIRAGNQETQYF. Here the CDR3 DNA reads TGTGCCAGTAGTATCCGTGCGGGGAACCAAGAGACCCAGTACTTC.

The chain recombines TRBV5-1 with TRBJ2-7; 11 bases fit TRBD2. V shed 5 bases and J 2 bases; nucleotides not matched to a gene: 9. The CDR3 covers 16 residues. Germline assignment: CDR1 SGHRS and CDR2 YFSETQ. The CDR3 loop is CASRIAGTSGTYEQYF. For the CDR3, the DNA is TGCGCCAGCAGAATCGCCGGGACTAGCGGAACCTACGAGCAGTACTTC.

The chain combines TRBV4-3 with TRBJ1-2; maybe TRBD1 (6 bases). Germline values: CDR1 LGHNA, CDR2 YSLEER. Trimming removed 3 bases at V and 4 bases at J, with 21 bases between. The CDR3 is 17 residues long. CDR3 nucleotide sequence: TGCGCCAGCAGCCATATACCAGGACAGTCGGTGTCCTATGGCTACACCTTC. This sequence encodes CASSHIPGQSVSYGYTF.

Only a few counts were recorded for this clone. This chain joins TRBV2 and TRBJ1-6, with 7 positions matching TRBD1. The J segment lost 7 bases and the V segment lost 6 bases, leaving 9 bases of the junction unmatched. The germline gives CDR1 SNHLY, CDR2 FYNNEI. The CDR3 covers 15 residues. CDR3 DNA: TGTGCCAGCAGAGGAACCGGGACAGCCAATTCACCCCTCCACTTT. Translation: CASRGTGTANSPLHF.

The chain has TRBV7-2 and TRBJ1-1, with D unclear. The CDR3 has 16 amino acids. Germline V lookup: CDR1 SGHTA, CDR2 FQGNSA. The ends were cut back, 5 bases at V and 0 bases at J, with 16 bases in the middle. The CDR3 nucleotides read TGTGCCAGCAGCCCTTTTGGCAGTTATATGAACACTGAAGCTTTCTTT. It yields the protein CASSPFGSYMNTEAFF. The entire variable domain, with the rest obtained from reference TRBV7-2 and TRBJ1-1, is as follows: GAGVSQSPSNKVTEKGKDVELRCDPISGHTALYWYRQSLGQGLEFLIYFQGNSAPDKSGLPSDRFSAERTGGSVSTLTIQRTQQEDSAVYLCASSPFGSYMNTEAFFGQGTRLTVV.

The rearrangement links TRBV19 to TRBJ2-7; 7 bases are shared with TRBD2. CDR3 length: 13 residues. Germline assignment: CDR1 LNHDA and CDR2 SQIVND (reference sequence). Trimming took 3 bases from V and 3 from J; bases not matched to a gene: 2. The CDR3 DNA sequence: TGTGCCAGTAGTATGCGGGACTACTACGAGCAGTACTTC. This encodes CASSMRDYYEQYF.

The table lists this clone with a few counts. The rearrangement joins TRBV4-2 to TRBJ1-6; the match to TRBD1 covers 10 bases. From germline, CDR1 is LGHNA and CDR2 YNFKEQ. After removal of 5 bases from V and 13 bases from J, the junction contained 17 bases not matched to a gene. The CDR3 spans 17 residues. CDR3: CASSSRPATGGMSPLHF. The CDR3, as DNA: TGTGCCAGCAGCTCCAGACCCGCGACAGGGGGCATGTCTCCCCTCCACTTT.

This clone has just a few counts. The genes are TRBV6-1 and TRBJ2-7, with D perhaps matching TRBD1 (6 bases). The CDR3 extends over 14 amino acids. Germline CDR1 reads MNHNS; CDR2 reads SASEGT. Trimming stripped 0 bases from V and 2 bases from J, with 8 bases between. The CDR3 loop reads CASSEAPGAYEQYF. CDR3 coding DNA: TGTGCCAGCAGTGAAGCCCCAGGGGCCTACGAGCAGTACTTC.

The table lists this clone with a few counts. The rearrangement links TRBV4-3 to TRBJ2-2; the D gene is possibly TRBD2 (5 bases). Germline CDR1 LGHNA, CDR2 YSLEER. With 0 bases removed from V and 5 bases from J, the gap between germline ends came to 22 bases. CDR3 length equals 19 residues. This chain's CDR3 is CASSQDNRLGRVETGELFF. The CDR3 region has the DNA TGCGCCAGCAGCCAAGATAACCGTCTCGGGCGGGTTGAAACCGGGGAGCTGTTTTTT.

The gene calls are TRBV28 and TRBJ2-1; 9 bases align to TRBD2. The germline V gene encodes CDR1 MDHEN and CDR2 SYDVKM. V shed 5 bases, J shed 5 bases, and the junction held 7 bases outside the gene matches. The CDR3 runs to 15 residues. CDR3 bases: TGTGCCAGCAGTCAATCTAGCGGGATTGACAATGAGCAGTTCTTC. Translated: CASSQSSGIDNEQFF.

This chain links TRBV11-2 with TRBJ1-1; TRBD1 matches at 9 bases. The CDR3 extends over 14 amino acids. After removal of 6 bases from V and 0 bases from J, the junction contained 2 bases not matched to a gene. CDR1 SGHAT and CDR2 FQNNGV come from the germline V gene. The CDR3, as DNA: TGTGCCAGCAGGGGGACAGGGATGAACACTGAAGCTTTCTTT. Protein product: CASRGTGMNTEAFF.

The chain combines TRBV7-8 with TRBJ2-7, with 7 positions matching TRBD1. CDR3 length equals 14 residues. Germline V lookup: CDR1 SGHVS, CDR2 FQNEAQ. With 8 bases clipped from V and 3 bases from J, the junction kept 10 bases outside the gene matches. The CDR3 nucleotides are TGTGCCAGCGGCCTCGATGGGGACAGCTACGAGCAGTACTTC. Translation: CASGLDGDSYEQYF.

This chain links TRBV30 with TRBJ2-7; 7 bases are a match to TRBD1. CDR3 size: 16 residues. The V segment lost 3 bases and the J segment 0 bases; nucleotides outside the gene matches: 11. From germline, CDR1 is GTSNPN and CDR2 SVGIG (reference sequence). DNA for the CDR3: TGTGCCTGGAGGGAAATTACAGGGGCCAGCTCCTACGAGCAGTACTTC. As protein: CAWREITGASSYEQYF.

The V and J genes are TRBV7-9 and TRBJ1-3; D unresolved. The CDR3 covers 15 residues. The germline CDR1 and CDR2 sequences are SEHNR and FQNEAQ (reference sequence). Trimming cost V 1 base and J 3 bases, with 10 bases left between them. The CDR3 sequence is CASSLGGSLGNTIYF. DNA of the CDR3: TGTGCCAGCAGCTTAGGCGGCAGTCTTGGAAACACCATATATTTT.

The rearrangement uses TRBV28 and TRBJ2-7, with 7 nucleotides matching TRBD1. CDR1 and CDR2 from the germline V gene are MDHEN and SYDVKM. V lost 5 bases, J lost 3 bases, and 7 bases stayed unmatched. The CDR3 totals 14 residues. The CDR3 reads CASSSRGQVYEQYF. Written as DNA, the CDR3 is TGTGCCAGCAGTAGTCGTGGACAGGTCTACGAGCAGTACTTC.

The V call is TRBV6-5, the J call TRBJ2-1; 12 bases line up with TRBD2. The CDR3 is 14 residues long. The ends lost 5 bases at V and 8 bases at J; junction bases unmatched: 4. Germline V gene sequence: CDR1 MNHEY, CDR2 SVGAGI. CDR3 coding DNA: TGTGCCAGCAGTCGAAGACTAGCGGGGGATGAGCAGTTCTTC. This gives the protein CASSRRLAGDEQFF.